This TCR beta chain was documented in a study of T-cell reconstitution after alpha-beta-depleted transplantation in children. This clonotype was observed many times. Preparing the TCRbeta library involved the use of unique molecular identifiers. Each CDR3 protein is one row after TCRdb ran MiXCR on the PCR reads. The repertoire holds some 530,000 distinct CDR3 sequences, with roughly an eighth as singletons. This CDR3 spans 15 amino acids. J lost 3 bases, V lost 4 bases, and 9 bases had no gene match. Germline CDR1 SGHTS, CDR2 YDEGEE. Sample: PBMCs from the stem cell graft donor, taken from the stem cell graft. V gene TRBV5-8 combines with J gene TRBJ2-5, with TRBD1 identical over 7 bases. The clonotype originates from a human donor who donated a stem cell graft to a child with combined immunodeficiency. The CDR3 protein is CASSEGQNGKETQYF. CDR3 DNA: TGTGCCAGCAGCGAGGGACAGAATGGAAAAGAGACCCAGTACTTC. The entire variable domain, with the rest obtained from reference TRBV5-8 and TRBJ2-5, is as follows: EAGVTQSPTHLIKTRGQQATLRCSPISGHTSVYWYQQALGLGLQFLLWYDEGEERNRGNFPPRFSGRQFPNYSSELNVNALELEDSALYLCASSEGQNGKETQYFGPGTRLLVL.